The sample holds many counts of the clone carrying this T cell receptor (beta chain). TCRdb re-called the 5' RACE reads with MiXCR, one entry per CDR3 protein. The data contain about 98,000 distinct CDR3 sequences, 9.5% to 12% of them seen just once; the ten biggest clones take up about 5%. Germline CDR1 is SGDLS and CDR2 is YYNGEE. This CDR3 comprises 14 residues. The ends were cut back, 0 bases at V and 3 bases at J, with 10 bases in the middle. The source of the sample is a study of early T cells in non-severe SARS-CoV-2 infection. Study information: Sequencing of unsorted whole blood was done on bulk RNA, leaving chains unpaired.

This chain uses TRBV9 with TRBJ2-7; a possible D gene is TRBD2 (5 bases). This TCR derives from an adult who was a healthcare worker with PCR-confirmed SARS-CoV-2 infection or an uninfected control (not recorded which). Sequencing was done on a sample of whole blood. CDR3 in amino acids: CASSVAGNNYEQYF. CDR3 bases: TGTGCCAGCAGCGTAGCCGGGAATAACTACGAGCAGTACTTC.